This passage covers 15 T cell receptor beta chains from one sample sequenced in a study of cytomegalovirus exposure and HLA in healthy donors. Primers for the PCR totalled 60 Vbeta and 13 Jbeta. Clones were read by immunoSEQ multiplex PCR, and TCRdb kept only the in-frame ones, dropping some. The repertoire includes 49,000 or so clones, about four fifths of them detected once, and roughly 2.4% sits in the top ten. Material: PBMCs. Receptors originate from a boy younger than 18 in good health and CMV-seropositive.

V is TRBV11-2 and J is TRBJ1-4; the D is unclear. CDR1 SGHAT and CDR2 FQNNGV come from the germline V gene. This CDR3 contains 16 residues. Trimming stripped 3 bases from V and 2 bases from J, with 13 bases between. The CDR3: CASSFAGVSTNEKLFF. As DNA, the CDR3 is TGTGCCAGCAGCTTTGCCGGGGTATCCACTAATGAAAAACTGTTTTTT.

This clone was seen a handful of times. This CDR3 is CASSFLAGGSEGQFF. The CDR3 bases are TGTGCCAGCAGTTTCCTAGCGGGGGGCTCTGAGGGGCAGTTCTTC. The rearrangement uses TRBV27 and TRBJ2-1, with 11 nucleotides matching TRBD2. The CDR3 consists of 15 residues. V was clipped by 3 bases and J by 12 bases; unmatched bases: 10. CDR1 is MNHEY, CDR2 SMNVEV, per germline (reference sequence).

V and J are TRBV6-5 and TRBJ2-7, with D maybe TRBD2 (6 bases). This CDR3 has 15 residues. The V end was cut by 3 bases, the J end by 0 bases, with 12 bases between. CDR1 MNHEY and CDR2 SVGAGI come from the germline V gene. CDR3 in amino acids: CASSYGTPSSYEQYF. The CDR3 coding sequence is TGTGCCAGCAGTTATGGGACTCCCAGCTCCTACGAGCAGTACTTC.

J is TRBJ2-1 and V is TRBV5-1; 8 positions agree with TRBD1. The CDR3 extends over 15 amino acids. The V segment lost 2 bases and the J segment 7 bases; nucleotides outside the gene matches: 8. Germline V gene data show CDR1 as SGHRS and CDR2 as YFSETQ. The CDR3 DNA reads as TGCGCCAGCAGCTTAGGGGGACAGGATCGAAATGAGCAGTTCTTC. Translating it yields CASSLGGQDRNEQFF. Together with reference TRBV5-1 and TRBJ2-1, the CDR3 gives the full variable domain: KAGVTQTPRYLIKTRGQQVTLSCSPISGHRSVSWYQQTPGQGLQFLFEYFSETQRNKGNFPGRFSGRQFSNSRSEMNVSTLELGDSALYLCASSLGGQDRNEQFFGPGTRLTVL.

V gene TRBV11-1 combines with J gene TRBJ2-2, with TRBD1 matching 7 bases. Trimming took 0 bases from V and 7 from J; bases not matched to a gene: 11. Germline CDR1 and CDR2: SGHAT and FQDESV (reference sequence). The CDR3 length is 17 residues. This CDR3 is CASSLASITGDFGELFF. In DNA, the CDR3 is TGTGCCAGCAGCTTAGCCTCGATAACAGGGGATTTCGGGGAGCTGTTTTTT.

For this clone: The junction differs from germline at one of its ends, possibly a read error. V is TRBV7-9 and J is TRBJ2-7, with D maybe TRBD1 (6 bases). Germline loops: CDR1 SEHNR, CDR2 FQNEAQ (reference sequence). CDR3 length: 12 amino acids. CDR3 region: CSSSSRGYEQYF. Written as DNA, the CDR3 is TGTTCCAGCAGCTCCAGGGGATACGAGCAGTACTTC.

This clone was seen just once. This rearrangement joins TRBV5-6 to TRBJ2-3; 9 bases are a match to TRBD2. With 4 bases clipped from V and 1 base from J, the junction kept 13 bases outside the gene matches. Germline assignment: CDR1 SGHDT and CDR2 YYEEEE. The CDR3 sequence is 18 residues long. In DNA form, the CDR3 reads TGTGCCAGCAGCGGCCGGGGAAGCGGGGGGCCACGCACAGATACGCAGTATTTT. The encoded protein is CASSGRGSGGPRTDTQYF.

This clone turned up a few times. Additional DNA sequences in this sample encode the identical CDR3. The chain is built from TRBV7-2 and TRBJ2-1; 7 nucleotides align to TRBD1. Germline CDR1 SGHTA, CDR2 FQGNSA. V was clipped by 4 bases and J by 7 bases; unmatched bases: 10. This CDR3 has 15 residues. CDR3 sequence (DNA): TGTGCCAGCAGCTCTCGCCCTAAACAGGGGAATGAGCAGTTCTTC. Protein: CASSSRPKQGNEQFF. The variable domain in full, with the rest retrieved from reference TRBV7-2 and TRBJ2-1, is GAGVSQSPSNKVTEKGKDVELRCDPISGHTALYWYRQSLGQGLEFLIYFQGNSAPDKSGLPSDRFSAERTGGSVSTLTIQRTQQEDSAVYLCASSSRPKQGNEQFFGPGTRLTVL.

The DNA for the CDR3 is TGTGCCAGCAGCCGGGAATACGGGGGGTACGAGCAGTACTTC. This codes for CASSREYGGYEQYF. This chain uses TRBV14 with TRBJ2-7; 7 bases align to TRBD2. This CDR3 has 14 residues. The germline V gene has CDR1 SGHDN and CDR2 FVKESK. J lost 4 bases, V lost 4 bases, and 7 bases had no gene match.

The rearrangement uses TRBV18 and TRBJ1-5; TRBD1 agrees at 7 bases. CDR3 length: 14 residues. The V gene's germline CDR1 is KGHSH and CDR2 LQKENI. Trimming cost V 2 bases and J 7 bases; bases outside gene matches: 5. The DNA of the CDR3 is TGTGCCAGCTCACCAGAAGACAGGGCCCAGCCCCAGCATTTT. Translation: CASSPEDRAQPQHF.

The rearrangement joins TRBV7-9 to TRBJ1-6; 8 nucleotides agree with TRBD1. The V gene's germline CDR1 is SEHNR and CDR2 FQNEAQ (reference sequence). This CDR3 has 15 amino acids. Germline trimming cut 3 bases from V and 10 bases from J; bases unmatched to any gene: 8. CDR3 DNA sequence: TGTGCCAGCAGCTTGGTCAGGACAGGGAGATCACCCCTCCACTTT. Translated, it gives CASSLVRTGRSPLHF. The full variable domain, in which reference TRBV7-9 and TRBJ1-6 provide the parts outside the CDR3, is DTGVSQNPRHKITKRGQNVTFRCDPISEHNRLYWYRQTLGQGPEFLTYFQNEAQLEKSRLLSDRFSAERPKGSFSTLEIQRTEQGDSAMYLCASSLVRTGRSPLHFGNGTRLTVT.

This clone was seen only once. The genes are TRBV5-4 and TRBJ1-1; D is unclear. The CDR3 totals 16 residues. V lost 0 bases and J lost 5, with 17 bases in between. The germline gives CDR1 SGHNT, CDR2 YYREEE (reference sequence). CDR3 protein: CASSLGNSGKVTEAFF. The CDR3, as DNA: TGTGCCAGCAGCTTGGGAAACTCAGGAAAGGTTACTGAAGCTTTCTTT.

This chain links TRBV9 with TRBJ1-2; D is possibly TRBD1 (6 bases). The CDR3 runs to 16 residues. Germline CDR1 and CDR2: SGDLS and YYNGEE. V lost 0 bases to trimming and J lost 6 bases, with 18 bases between them. Written as DNA, the CDR3 is TGTGCCAGCAGCGTAGGTGGGAGGGCGGGGGGCGATGGCTACACCTTC. This gives the protein CASSVGGRAGGDGYTF.

The chain uses TRBV2 and TRBJ2-1; 8 bases map to TRBD1. CDR3 size: 13 residues. Germline V gene sequence: CDR1 SNHLY, CDR2 FYNNEI. V was pared by 5 bases and J by 8 bases, with 5 bases of the junction left unmatched. CDR3 in amino acids: CASSKDRDHEQFF. CDR3 in DNA: TGTGCCAGCAGTAAGGACAGGGATCATGAGCAGTTCTTC.

The V and J genes are TRBV7-2 and TRBJ1-1; D unresolved. CDR3 length: 14 residues. Per the germline V gene, CDR1 is SGHTA and CDR2 is FQGNSA. V was clipped by 2 bases and J by 0 bases, with 7 bases between them. CDR3 sequence reads: CASSLSLMNTEAFF. The CDR3 nucleotides are TGTGCCAGCAGCTTAAGCCTCATGAACACTGAAGCTTTCTTT.